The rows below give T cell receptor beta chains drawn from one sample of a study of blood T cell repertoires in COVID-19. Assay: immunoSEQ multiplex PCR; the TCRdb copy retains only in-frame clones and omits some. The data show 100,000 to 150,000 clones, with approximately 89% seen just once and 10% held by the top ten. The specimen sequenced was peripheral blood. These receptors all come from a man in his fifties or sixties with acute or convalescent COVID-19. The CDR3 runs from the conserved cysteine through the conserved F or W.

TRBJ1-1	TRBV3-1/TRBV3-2	CASSQDQGAMNTEAFF
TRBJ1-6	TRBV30	CAWTREYNSPLHF
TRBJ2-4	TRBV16	CASSHQGSAKNIQYF
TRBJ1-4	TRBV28	CASSGVGRGARDEKLFF
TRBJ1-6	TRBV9	CASSGKTRTGATSPLHF
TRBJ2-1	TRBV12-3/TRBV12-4	CASRLAVYNEQFF
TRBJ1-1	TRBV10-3	CAITPGEGTEAFF
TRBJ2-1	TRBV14	CASTRTSGGLEQFF
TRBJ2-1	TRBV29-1	CSGGPGLAGIRVTNEQFF
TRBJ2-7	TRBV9	CASSVESWGGTMAYEQYF
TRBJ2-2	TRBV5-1	CASSLSIAGGSSGELFF
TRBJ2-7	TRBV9	CASSVIPAGGEQYF
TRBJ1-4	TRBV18	CASSPPGTPNEKLFF
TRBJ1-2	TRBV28	CASRPPGALGYTF
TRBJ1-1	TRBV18	CASSPTTGDTEAFF
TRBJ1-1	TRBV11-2	CASSRYPGGYRAEAFF
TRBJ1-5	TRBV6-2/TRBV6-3	CASSRPGTGINQPQHF
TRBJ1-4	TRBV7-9	CASIRGHGEKLFF
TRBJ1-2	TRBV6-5	CASSSGQDYGYTF
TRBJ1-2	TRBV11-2	CASRPLTGLSGYGYTF
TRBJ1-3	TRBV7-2	CASSSRGNTIYF
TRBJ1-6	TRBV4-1	CASSHAFGRRGPLHF
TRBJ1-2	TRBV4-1	CASSQGSPSLSYGYTF
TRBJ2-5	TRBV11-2	CASSLLAGGVETQYF
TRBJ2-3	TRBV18	CASSPTWGVSSTDTQYF
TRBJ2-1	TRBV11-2	CASSLGTSGVRYNEQFF
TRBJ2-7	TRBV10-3	CASRPAGDEQYF
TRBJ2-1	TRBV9	CASSGQGYNEQFF
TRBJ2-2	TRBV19	CASSFGGGLGRMGTGELFF
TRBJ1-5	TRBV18	CASSTDNNQPQHF
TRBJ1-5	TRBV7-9	CASSPQGDQPQHF
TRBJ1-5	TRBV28	CATSGQFGNQPQHF
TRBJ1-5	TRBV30	CAWSGQDNQPQHF
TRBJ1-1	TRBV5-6	CASSLVSSTEAFF
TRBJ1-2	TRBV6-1	CASSLARQGANGYTF
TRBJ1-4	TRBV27	CASSLSGQGWEKLFF
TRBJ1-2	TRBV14	CASSRPGQQANYGYTF
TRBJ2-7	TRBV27	CASREKGDRGLPYEQYF
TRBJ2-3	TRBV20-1	CSARLYTQYF
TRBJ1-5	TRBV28	CASGLRVQPQHF
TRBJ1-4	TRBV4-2	CASSQAGGSDLKLFF